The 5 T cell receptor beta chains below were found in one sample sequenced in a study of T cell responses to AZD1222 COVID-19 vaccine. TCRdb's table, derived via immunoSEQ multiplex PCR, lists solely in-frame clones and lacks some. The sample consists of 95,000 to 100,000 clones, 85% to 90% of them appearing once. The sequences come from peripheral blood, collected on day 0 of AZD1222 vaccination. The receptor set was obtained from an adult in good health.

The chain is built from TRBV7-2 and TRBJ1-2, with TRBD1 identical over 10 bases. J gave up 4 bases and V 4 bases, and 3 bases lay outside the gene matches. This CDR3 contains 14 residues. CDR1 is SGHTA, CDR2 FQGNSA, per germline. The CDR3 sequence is CASSSDRGTYGYTF. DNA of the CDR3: TGTGCCAGCAGCTCGGACAGGGGGACCTATGGCTACACCTTC.

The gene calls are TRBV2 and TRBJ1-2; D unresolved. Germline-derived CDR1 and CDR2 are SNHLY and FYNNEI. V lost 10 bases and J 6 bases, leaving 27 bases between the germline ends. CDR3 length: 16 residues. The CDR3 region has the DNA TGTGCCAACCACTTCGACCGGAGAAGGACTGGTGATGGCTACACCTTC. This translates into CANHFDRRRTGDGYTF.

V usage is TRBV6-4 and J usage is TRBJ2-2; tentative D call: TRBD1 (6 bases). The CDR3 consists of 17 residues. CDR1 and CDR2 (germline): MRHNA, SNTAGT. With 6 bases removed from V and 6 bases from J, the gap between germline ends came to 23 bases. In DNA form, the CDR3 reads TGTGCCAGCAGCAAACTCTCCGGGACACCATCACCCGGGGAGCTGTTTTTT. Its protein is CASSKLSGTPSPGELFF.

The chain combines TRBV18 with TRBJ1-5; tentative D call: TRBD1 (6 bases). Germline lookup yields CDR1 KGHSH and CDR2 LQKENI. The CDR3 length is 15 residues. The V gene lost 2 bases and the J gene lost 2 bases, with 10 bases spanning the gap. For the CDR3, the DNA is TGTGCCAGCTCACCAGTGGGGGCAGGCAATCAGCCCCAGCATTTT. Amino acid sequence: CASSPVGAGNQPQHF.

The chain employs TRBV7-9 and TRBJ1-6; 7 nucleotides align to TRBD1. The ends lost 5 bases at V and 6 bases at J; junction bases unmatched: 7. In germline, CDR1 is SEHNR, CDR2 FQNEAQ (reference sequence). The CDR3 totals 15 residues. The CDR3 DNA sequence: TGTGCCAGCAGCGTCCGACAGGGAAGTAATTCACCCCTCCACTTT. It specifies CASSVRQGSNSPLHF. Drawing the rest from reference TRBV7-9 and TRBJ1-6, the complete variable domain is DTGVSQNPRHKITKRGQNVTFRCDPISEHNRLYWYRQTLGQGPEFLTYFQNEAQLEKSRLLSDRFSAERPKGSFSTLEIQRTEQGDSAMYLCASSVRQGSNSPLHFGNGTRLTVT.